This TCR beta chain emerged from a study of cytotoxic CD8 clonotypes in ibrutinib-treated CLL. For the study at large: The study included about a dozen relapsed/refractory and more than 14 treatment-naive patients; roughly 17 had IGHV unmutated disease. Study-wide results and caveats: For progressing versus sustained-remission patients, sampling times were not the same. Once treatment began, public clonotypes, which were uncommon, contracted or stayed stable. Clonality went up at the time of ibrutinib response, stayed stable in sustained remission, and later dropped back toward its baseline level at progression.

This clone was counted between two and nine times. Its antigen is undetermined. Here immunoSEQ multiplex PCR was the method, and the copy in TCRdb shows in-frame clones only, minus some. The data hold roughly 220,000 clones, with roughly 77% observed a single time. Looked up from germline, CDR1 is MDHEN and CDR2 is SYDVKM. The V segment lost 2 bases and the J segment 6 bases; nucleotides outside the gene matches: 6. The CDR3 consists of 15 residues. The sequencing used PBMCs, collected after 12 months of ibrutinib treatment. The source of this sequence is a human donor with chronic lymphocytic leukemia. The chain couples TRBV28 to TRBJ1-5; 8 nucleotides agree with TRBD1. The CDR3 sequence is CASSLDQGATQPQHF. CDR3 bases: TGTGCCAGCAGTTTAGACCAGGGGGCGACTCAGCCCCAGCATTTT.